The 9 T cell receptor beta chains listed next were all sequenced from one sample in a study of blood T cell repertoires in COVID-19. Here immunoSEQ multiplex PCR was the method, and the copy in TCRdb shows in-frame clones only, minus some. Here the sample spans 28,000 or so clones, around nine tenths being singletons. Source material: peripheral blood. The receptors derive from a human donor in a cohort sampled during active COVID-19.

J is TRBJ1-6 and V is TRBV3-1 (or the pseudogene TRBV3-2); D gene uncertain. Trimming took off 11 bases at V and 0 bases at J, with 14 bases between the two ends. There are 15 residues in the CDR3. Germline lookup yields CDR1 LGHDT and CDR2 YNNKEL (reference sequence). CDR3 coding DNA: TGTGCCTGCCAGGATTTAAGCTCCTATAATTCACCCCTCCACTTT. Protein: CACQDLSSYNSPLHF.

This chain's CDR3 is CASSQEDSGGSDTQYF. The CDR3 coding sequence is TGTGCCAGCAGCCAAGAGGATAGCGGGGGGTCAGATACGCAGTATTTT. This chain uses TRBV4-2 with TRBJ2-3; 10 bases align to TRBD2. Germline V gene data show CDR1 as LGHNA and CDR2 as YNFKEQ. The CDR3 loop spans 16 amino acids. V shed 0 bases, J shed 4 bases, and the junction held 4 bases outside the gene matches.

The chain employs TRBV30 and TRBJ1-1; D may be TRBD1 (5 bases). This CDR3 is built from 12 residues. Germline V gives CDR1 GTSNPN, CDR2 SVGIG (reference sequence). The V end was cut by 3 bases, the J end by 8 bases, with 13 bases between. The CDR3 DNA reads TGTGCCTGGAGGACAGACTGGGGCGAAGCTTTCTTT. It specifies CAWRTDWGEAFF.

The chain combines TRBV7-2 with TRBJ2-7; D is possibly TRBD1 (5 bases). Trimming left V 7 bases short and J 5 bases short, with 18 bases between. Germline V gene lookup returns CDR1 SGHTA and CDR2 FQGNSA. The CDR3 is 14 amino acids. The CDR3 DNA reads as TGTGCCAGCACCCTCGTGGGGCCGAGACACGAGCAGTACTTC. Its protein product is CASTLVGPRHEQYF.

This rearrangement joins TRBV5-4 to TRBJ2-1; no firm D call. Germline lookup yields CDR1 SGHNT and CDR2 YYREEE (reference sequence). This CDR3 contains 15 residues. Trimming shortened V by 0 bases and J by 0 bases, and 7 bases separated the two germline ends. DNA for the CDR3: TGTGCCAGCAGCTTGGACCCGAGCTCCTACAATGAGCAGTTCTTC. Translated, it gives CASSLDPSSYNEQFF.

The rearrangement uses TRBV19 and TRBJ1-4; 7 nucleotides agree with TRBD1. Trimming at V came to 6 bases and at J to 8 bases, leaving 12 bases not matched to a gene. CDR1 and CDR2 (germline): LNHDA, SQIVND (reference sequence). This CDR3 is 15 amino acids long. The CDR3, as DNA: TGTGCCAGTAGAGTGTCGGGACAGCGGGGGGAAAAACTGTTTTTT. Amino acid sequence: CASRVSGQRGEKLFF.

The chain links TRBV6-5 to TRBJ1-1; 7 nucleotides match TRBD1. Per germline, CDR1 MNHEY and CDR2 SVGAGI. Trimming took 7 bases from V and 5 from J; bases not matched to a gene: 13. The CDR3 has 15 residues. CDR3 coding DNA: TGTGCCAGCACCGGACAGGAACGACAGAGAACTGAAGCTTTCTTT. Its protein product is CASTGQERQRTEAFF.

This clone turned up a few times. The genes are TRBV6-5 and TRBJ1-6; TRBD1 is a possible D gene (5 bases). The germline CDR1 and CDR2 sequences are MNHEY and SVGAGI. The CDR3 has 15 amino acids. Trimming cost V 2 bases and J 9 bases, with 14 bases left between them. In nucleotides, the CDR3 is TGTGCCAGCAGTTACACTAAGGGGTCCCTTTCACCCCTCCACTTT. It encodes CASSYTKGSLSPLHF.

This chain uses TRBV5-1 with TRBJ2-2; D may be TRBD1 (5 bases). This CDR3 is 16 amino acids long. CDR1 and CDR2 (germline): SGHRS, YFSETQ. Trimming removed 4 bases from V and 4 bases from J, with 17 bases in between. CDR3 amino acids: CASSKPRQSGTGELFF. DNA of the CDR3: TGCGCCAGCAGCAAACCCAGACAGAGTGGCACCGGGGAGCTGTTTTTT.